Each of the 11 T cell receptor beta chains below was sequenced from the same sample in a study of breast tumors, draining lymph nodes, adjacent tissues. Samples came from axillary lymph nodes draining the breast cancer. TCRdb passed the multiplex PCR reads through MiXCR, listing each CDR3 protein once. Altogether some 200,000 distinct CDR3 sequences are present, roughly 31% being singletons, with the ten largest covering about 4.3%. The specimen sequenced was axillary lymph node tissue. The receptors shown here come from a female donor with breast cancer. Some clones in this sample may be carry-over from other donors' samples.

The gene calls are TRBV27 and TRBJ2-3; the match to TRBD2 covers 11 bases. Per the germline V gene, CDR1 is MNHEY and CDR2 is SMNVEV (reference sequence). There are 16 residues in the CDR3. V gave up 7 bases and J gave up 8 bases; unmatched junction bases: 14. The CDR3 reads CASTPIAGGPEGTQYF. As DNA, the CDR3 is TGTGCCAGCACCCCTATAGCGGGAGGGCCCGAGGGTACGCAGTATTTT.

With regard to this clonotype: The junction does not match germline at one end; this may be a read error. V is TRBV20-1 and J is TRBJ2-7, with D possibly being TRBD2 (6 bases). The germline V gene encodes CDR1 DFQATT and CDR2 SNEGSKA (reference sequence). This CDR3 region has 14 residues. The CDR3 loop reads CSANGGLHSSEQYF. The DNA of the CDR3 is TGCAGTGCTAATGGGGGACTTCACTCCTCCGAGCAGTACTTC.

The sample holds many counts of this clonotype. The J gene is TRBJ2-3, the V gene TRBV12-3 or TRBV12-4; D is uncertain. This CDR3 has 12 amino acids. V lost 10 bases, J lost 6 bases, and 14 bases lay in between. The DNA for the CDR3 is TGTGCCACCGGGTCAATCAGGGATACGCAGTATTTT. Its translation is CATGSIRDTQYF.

This clonotype was recorded once. The V gene is TRBV4-2, the J gene TRBJ1-1; D remains ambiguous. CDR3 length: 14 residues. The germline CDR1 and CDR2 sequences are LGHNA and YNFKEQ. The V end was cut by 4 bases, the J end by 3 bases, with 12 bases between. CDR3 in DNA: TGTGCCAGCAGCCCTGAGGGTGGTGACACTGAAGCTTTCTTT. This encodes CASSPEGGDTEAFF.

The table lists this clonotype with many counts. The chain combines TRBV3-1 with TRBJ1-2; D is unresolved. Germline lookup yields CDR1 LGHDT and CDR2 YNNKEL (reference sequence). The CDR3 length is 13 residues. V gave up 5 bases and J gave up 4 bases, with 11 bases separating them. The CDR3 is CASSSAGVYGYTF. The CDR3 region has the DNA TGTGCCAGCAGCTCCGCCGGGGTCTATGGCTACACCTTC.

This clonotype was recorded at least ten times. V usage is TRBV6-1 and J usage is TRBJ2-1; tentatively, D is TRBD2 (5 bases). Germline V gene sequence: CDR1 MNHNS, CDR2 SASEGT. The CDR3 runs 15 residues. V was pared by 8 bases and J by 7 bases, with 21 bases between. The CDR3 coding sequence is TGTGCCAGCTCCAGGACTTTGGGGAAAGCAAATGAGCAGTTCTTC. Its protein product is CASSRTLGKANEQFF.

This clonotype was counted ten times or more. The rearrangement joins TRBV27 to TRBJ2-5; the match to TRBD2 covers 9 bases. In germline, CDR1 is MNHEY, CDR2 SMNVEV (reference sequence). The CDR3 is 16 amino acids. Losses at the gene ends were 0 bases for V and 5 bases for J; bases not matched to a gene: 7. CDR3 coding DNA: TGTGCCAGCAGTTTATCGGTTAGCGGGAGTAGGGAGACCCAGTACTTC. Translated: CASSLSVSGSRETQYF.

This clonotype has ten or more counts. The chain uses TRBV6-5 and TRBJ2-6; D may correspond to TRBD1 or TRBD2 (5 bases each). The V end was cut by 5 bases, the J end by 1 base, with 9 bases between. The germline V gene encodes CDR1 MNHEY and CDR2 SVGAGI. The CDR3 runs 15 residues. The DNA for the CDR3 is TGTGCCAGCAGTCGTGAGGGGTCTGGGGCCAACGTCCTGACTTTC. It codes for CASSREGSGANVLTF.

This clonotype was seen repeatedly, ten times or more. The chain joins TRBV4-3 to TRBJ1-2; the D is unclear. With 3 bases removed from V and 0 bases from J, the gap between germline ends came to 11 bases. CDR3 length equals 15 residues. Germline CDR1 is LGHNA and CDR2 is YSLEER. DNA for the CDR3: TGCGCCAGCAGCCATGTGACGGAAGCTAACTATGGCTACACCTTC. This translates into CASSHVTEANYGYTF.

This clonotype was detected ten times or more. The rearrangement joins TRBV12-3 or TRBV12-4 to TRBJ2-1, with TRBD2 matching over 7 bases. After removal of 2 bases from V and 6 bases from J, the junction contained 10 bases not matched to a gene. CDR3 size: 16 residues. The CDR3 nucleotides read TGTGCCAGCAGTTTATGGGTGAGCGGGGCACGCAATGAGCAGTTCTTC. It is translated as CASSLWVSGARNEQFF.

Ten or more counts support this clonotype. J is TRBJ2-7 and V is TRBV5-6; D is undetermined. This CDR3 has 15 residues. The germline V gene has CDR1 SGHDT and CDR2 YYEEEE. The V gene lost 0 bases and the J gene lost 0 bases, with 10 bases spanning the gap. CDR3 protein: CASSLGALSSYEQYF. In nucleotides, the CDR3 is TGTGCCAGCAGCTTGGGAGCATTGAGCTCCTACGAGCAGTACTTC.